A selection of T cell receptor beta chains follows, all from one sample in a study of OX40 agonist ivuxolimab in advanced cancers. Assay: immunoSEQ multiplex PCR; the TCRdb copy retains only in-frame clones and omits some. This table holds fewer than 55,000 clones, about 81% found once. Sample: CD4+ or CD8+ T cells sorted from blood, taken in a trial of the OX40 agonist ivuxolimab. The receptor set was obtained from an adult with an advanced solid tumor such as melanoma, head and neck, liver or kidney cancer. Each CDR3 is given with its conserved first and last residue. Fields, in order: V gene, D gene, J gene, clone size, CDR3 protein, CDR3 DNA. A D gene is named only where the DNA matches it firmly. Rows may omit the clone size; those that give it use once, few, many or a size class.

>TRBV7-8|TRBD1|TRBJ1-2|NA
CASSLGTGESYGYTF
TGTGCCAGCAGCCTAGGGACAGGGGAATCCTATGGCTACACCTTC
>TRBV6-5|NA|TRBJ1-6|NA
CASSSQGIGLHF
TGTGCCAGCAGTTCCCAGGGTATAGGGCTCCACTTT
>TRBV4-1|NA|TRBJ2-3|NA
CASSQGAFSTDTQYF
TGCGCCAGCAGCCAAGGGGCCTTCTCCACAGATACGCAGTATTTT
>TRBV7-8|TRBD1|TRBJ2-2|NA
CASSPGTVQNTGELFF
TGTGCCAGCAGCCCAGGGACAGTGCAGAACACCGGGGAGCTGTTTTTT
>TRBV5-1|TRBD2|TRBJ2-1|NA
CASSLVLAGLYNEQFF
TGCGCCAGCAGCTTGGTCCTAGCGGGACTCTACAATGAGCAGTTCTTC
>TRBV7-9|NA|TRBJ1-1|few
CASSSQQTDMNTEAFF
TGTGCCAGCAGCTCACAGCAGACAGACATGAACACTGAAGCTTTCTTT
>TRBV28|TRBD1|TRBJ1-2|few
CASRGWAGGADNYGYTF
TGTGCCAGCAGGGGATGGGCAGGGGGCGCGGATAACTATGGCTACACCTTC
>TRBV6-6|NA|TRBJ2-3|NA
CASTPLEGRVDTQYF
TGTGCCAGCACTCCCCTGGAGGGGCGGGTAGATACGCAGTATTTT
>TRBV27|NA|TRBJ2-2|once
CASSHRGTGGSNTGELFF
TGTGCCAGCAGCCACAGGGGAACGGGGGGTTCGAACACCGGGGAGCTGTTTTTT
>TRBV29-1|NA|TRBJ1-4|NA
CSVGGAANEKLFF
TGCAGCGTTGGGGGCGCAGCTAATGAAAAACTGTTTTTT
>TRBV19|TRBD1|TRBJ1-2|NA
CASSTGTGGIYGYTF
TGTGCCAGTAGTACCGGGACAGGGGGGATCTATGGCTACACCTTC
>TRBV11-3|NA|TRBJ2-2|NA
CASTQSPLNTGELFF
TGTGCCAGCACCCAATCCCCCCTCAACACCGGGGAGCTGTTTTTT
>TRBV5-1|NA|TRBJ2-3|NA
CASSLAADTQYF
TGCGCCAGCAGCTTGGCCGCAGATACGCAGTATTTT
>TRBV14|TRBD1|TRBJ1-1|NA
CASSPVRTGGAEAFF
TGTGCCAGCAGCCCGGTCAGGACAGGGGGCGCTGAAGCTTTCTTT
>TRBV4-1|NA|TRBJ1-1|once
CASSTRGEDTEAFF
TGCGCCAGCAGCACCAGAGGGGAGGACACTGAAGCTTTCTTT
>TRBV14|TRBD1|TRBJ2-7|NA
CASSQVRTGGGEQYF
TGTGCCAGCAGCCAAGTCCGGACAGGGGGTGGCGAGCAGTACTTC
>TRBV18|NA|TRBJ1-1|NA
CASSPLGQKNTEAFF
TGTGCCAGCTCACCACTGGGACAAAAGAACACTGAAGCTTTCTTT
>TRBV11-2|NA|TRBJ2-2|NA
CASSLARQVNTGELFF
TGTGCCAGCAGCTTAGCGCGCCAGGTGAACACCGGGGAGCTGTTTTTT
>TRBV11-2|NA|TRBJ1-1|few
CASSLEWRQRNTEAFF
TGTGCCAGCAGCTTAGAGTGGCGACAGAGAAACACTGAAGCTTTCTTT
>TRBV6-5|TRBD1|TRBJ1-2|NA
CASQPGQGYGYGYTF
TGTGCCAGCCAACCGGGACAGGGCTACGGCTATGGCTACACCTTC
>TRBV9|NA|TRBJ1-2|once
CASRQGPNYGYTF
TGTGCCAGCAGACAGGGACCTAACTATGGCTACACCTTC
>TRBV5-6|TRBD1|TRBJ1-5|NA
CASSLQGALQPQHF
TGTGCCAGCAGCTTGCAGGGGGCATTGCAGCCCCAGCATTTT
>TRBV19|NA|TRBJ2-7|NA
CASSIVGGSYEQYF
TGTGCCAGTAGTATAGTTGGGGGCTCCTACGAGCAGTACTTC
>TRBV6-5|TRBD2|TRBJ2-5|NA
CASNRAGGIETQYF
TGTGCCAGCAACAGAGCGGGAGGGATAGAGACCCAGTACTTC
>TRBV5-6|TRBD1|TRBJ1-5|once
CASSSSSDRGTLPQHF
TGTGCCAGCAGCAGTTCATCTGACAGGGGCACTTTGCCCCAGCATTTT